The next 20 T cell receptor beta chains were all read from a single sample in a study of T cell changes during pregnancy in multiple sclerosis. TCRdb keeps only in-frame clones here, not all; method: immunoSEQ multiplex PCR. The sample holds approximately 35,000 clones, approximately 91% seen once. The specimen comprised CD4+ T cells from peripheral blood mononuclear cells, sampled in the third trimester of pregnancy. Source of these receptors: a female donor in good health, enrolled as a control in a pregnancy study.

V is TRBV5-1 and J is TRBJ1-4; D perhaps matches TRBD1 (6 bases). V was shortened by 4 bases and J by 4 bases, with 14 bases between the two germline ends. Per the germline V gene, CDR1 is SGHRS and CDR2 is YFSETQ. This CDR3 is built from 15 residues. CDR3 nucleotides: TGCGCCAGCAGCCTGGAGGGGGGGGATAATGAAAAACTGTTTTTT. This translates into CASSLEGGDNEKLFF.

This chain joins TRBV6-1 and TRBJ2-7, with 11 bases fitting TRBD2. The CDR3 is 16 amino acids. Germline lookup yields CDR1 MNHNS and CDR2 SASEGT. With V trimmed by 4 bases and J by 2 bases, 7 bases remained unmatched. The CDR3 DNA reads TGTGCCAGCAGTGCTCCGACTAGCGGGGAACCCTACGAGCAGTACTTC. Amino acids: CASSAPTSGEPYEQYF.

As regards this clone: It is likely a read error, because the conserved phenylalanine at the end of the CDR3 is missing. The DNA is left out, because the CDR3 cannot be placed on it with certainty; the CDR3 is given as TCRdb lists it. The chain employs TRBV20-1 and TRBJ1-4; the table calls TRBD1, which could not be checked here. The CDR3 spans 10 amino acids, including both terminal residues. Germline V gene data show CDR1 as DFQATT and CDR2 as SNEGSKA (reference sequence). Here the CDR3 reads CSATISGILV.

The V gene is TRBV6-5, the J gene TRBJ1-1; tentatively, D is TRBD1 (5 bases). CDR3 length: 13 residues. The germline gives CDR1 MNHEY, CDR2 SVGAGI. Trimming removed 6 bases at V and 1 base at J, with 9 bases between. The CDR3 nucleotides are TGTGCCAGCAGAGGGGTGGGGAACACTGAAGCTTTCTTT. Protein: CASRGVGNTEAFF.

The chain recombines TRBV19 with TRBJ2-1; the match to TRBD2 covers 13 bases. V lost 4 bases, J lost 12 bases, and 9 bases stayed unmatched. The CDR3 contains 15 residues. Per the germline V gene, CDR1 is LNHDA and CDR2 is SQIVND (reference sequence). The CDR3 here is CASSTPGTSGIVQFF. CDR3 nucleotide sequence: TGTGCCAGTAGTACTCCCGGGACTAGCGGGATAGTGCAGTTCTTC.

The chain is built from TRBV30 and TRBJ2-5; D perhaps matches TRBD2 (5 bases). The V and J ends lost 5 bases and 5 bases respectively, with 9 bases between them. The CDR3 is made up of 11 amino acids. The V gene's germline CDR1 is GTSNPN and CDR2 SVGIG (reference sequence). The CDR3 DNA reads TGTGCCTGGGGGTCGGGGGAGACCCAGTACTTC. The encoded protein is CAWGSGETQYF.

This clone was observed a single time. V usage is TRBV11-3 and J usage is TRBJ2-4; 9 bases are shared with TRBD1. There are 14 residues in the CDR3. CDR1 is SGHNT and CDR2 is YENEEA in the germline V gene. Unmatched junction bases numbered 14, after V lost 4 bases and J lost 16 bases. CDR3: CASSWNRDRVGEYF. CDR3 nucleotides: TGTGCCAGCAGCTGGAACCGGGACAGGGTGGGGGAATACTTC.

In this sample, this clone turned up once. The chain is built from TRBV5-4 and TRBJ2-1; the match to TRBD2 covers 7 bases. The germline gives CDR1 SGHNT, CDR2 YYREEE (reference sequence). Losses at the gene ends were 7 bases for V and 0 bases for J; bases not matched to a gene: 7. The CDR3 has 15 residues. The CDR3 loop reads CASAWGGDSYNEQFF. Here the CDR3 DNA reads TGTGCCAGCGCTTGGGGGGGGGACTCCTACAATGAGCAGTTCTTC.

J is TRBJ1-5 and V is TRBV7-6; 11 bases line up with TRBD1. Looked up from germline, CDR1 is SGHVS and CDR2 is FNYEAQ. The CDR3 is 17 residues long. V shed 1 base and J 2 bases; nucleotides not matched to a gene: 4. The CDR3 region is CASSLGTGGFGNQPQHF. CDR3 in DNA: TGTGCCAGCAGCTTAGGGACAGGGGGCTTTGGCAATCAGCCCCAGCATTTT.

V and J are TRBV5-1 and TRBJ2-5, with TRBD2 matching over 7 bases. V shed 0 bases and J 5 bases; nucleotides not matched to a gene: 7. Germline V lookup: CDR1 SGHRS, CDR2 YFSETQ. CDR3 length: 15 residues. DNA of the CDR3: TGCGCCAGCAGCTTGGAGGGACTACCCCAGGAGACCCAGTACTTC. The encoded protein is CASSLEGLPQETQYF. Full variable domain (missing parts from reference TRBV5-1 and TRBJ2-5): KAGVTQTPRYLIKTRGQQVTLSCSPISGHRSVSWYQQTPGQGLQFLFEYFSETQRNKGNFPGRFSGRQFSNSRSEMNVSTLELGDSALYLCASSLEGLPQETQYFGPGTRLLVL.

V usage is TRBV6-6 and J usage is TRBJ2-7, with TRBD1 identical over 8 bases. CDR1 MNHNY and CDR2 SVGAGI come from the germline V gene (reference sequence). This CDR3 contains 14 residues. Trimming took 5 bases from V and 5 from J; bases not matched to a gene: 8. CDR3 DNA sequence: TGTGCCAGCAGTCCCGGACAGGGTAGAGACGAGCAGTACTTC. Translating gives CASSPGQGRDEQYF.

For the CDR3, the DNA is TGTGCCATCATATCCGACAGGTACTCTGGAAACACCATATATTTT. It yields the protein CAIISDRYSGNTIYF. The chain combines TRBV10-3 with TRBJ1-3, with D perhaps TRBD1 (6 bases). V was pared by 7 bases and J by 0 bases, with 13 bases between. Germline V gene lookup returns CDR1 ENHRY and CDR2 SYGVKD. This CDR3 comprises 15 residues.

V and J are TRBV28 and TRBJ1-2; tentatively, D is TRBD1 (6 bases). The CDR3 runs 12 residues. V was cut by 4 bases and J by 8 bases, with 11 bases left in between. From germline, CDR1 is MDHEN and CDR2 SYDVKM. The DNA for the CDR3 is TGTGCCAGCAGTTACTCAGGGGACGGCTACACCTTC. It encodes CASSYSGDGYTF.

CDR3 nucleotides: TGTGCCAGCAGTTATCAAGCGGCCTCTAGCACAGATACGCAGTATTTT. The encoded protein is CASSYQAASSTDTQYF. The chain links TRBV6-5 to TRBJ2-3, with a tentative D call TRBD2 (5 bases). CDR3 length: 16 amino acids. From germline, CDR1 is MNHEY and CDR2 SVGAGI. V lost 3 bases and J 0 bases, leaving 13 bases between the germline ends.

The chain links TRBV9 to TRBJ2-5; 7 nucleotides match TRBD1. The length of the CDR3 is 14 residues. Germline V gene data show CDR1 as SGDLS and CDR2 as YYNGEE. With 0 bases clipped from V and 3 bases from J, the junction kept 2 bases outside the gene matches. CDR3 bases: TGTGCCAGCAGCGTAGGGGGGACAGAAGAGACCCAGTACTTC. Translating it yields CASSVGGTEETQYF.

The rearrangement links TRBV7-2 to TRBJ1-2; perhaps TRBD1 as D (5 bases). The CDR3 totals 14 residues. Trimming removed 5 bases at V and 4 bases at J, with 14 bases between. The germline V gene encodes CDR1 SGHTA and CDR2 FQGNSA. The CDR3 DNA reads TGTGCCAGCAGCCCCGCGGGGGTGAGCTATGGCTACACCTTC. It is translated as CASSPAGVSYGYTF.

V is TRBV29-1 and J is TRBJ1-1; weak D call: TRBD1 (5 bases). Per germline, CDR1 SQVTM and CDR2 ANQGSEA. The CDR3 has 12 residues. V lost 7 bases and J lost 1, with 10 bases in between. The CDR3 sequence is CSGVRGNTEAFF. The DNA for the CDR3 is TGCAGCGGTGTAAGGGGGAACACTGAAGCTTTCTTT.

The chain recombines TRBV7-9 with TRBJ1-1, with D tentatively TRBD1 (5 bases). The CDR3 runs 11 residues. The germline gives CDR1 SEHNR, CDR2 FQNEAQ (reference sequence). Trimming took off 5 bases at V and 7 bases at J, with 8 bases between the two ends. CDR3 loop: CASSRQIEAFF. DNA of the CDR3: TGTGCCAGCAGCCGACAGATTGAAGCTTTCTTT.

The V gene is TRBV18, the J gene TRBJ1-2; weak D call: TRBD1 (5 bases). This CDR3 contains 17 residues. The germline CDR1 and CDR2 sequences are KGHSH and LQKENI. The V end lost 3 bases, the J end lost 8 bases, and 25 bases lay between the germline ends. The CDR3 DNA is TGTGCCAGCTCACCTTCCCGGGACTACGGCCCACTTGGCGGCTACACCTTC. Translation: CASSPSRDYGPLGGYTF.

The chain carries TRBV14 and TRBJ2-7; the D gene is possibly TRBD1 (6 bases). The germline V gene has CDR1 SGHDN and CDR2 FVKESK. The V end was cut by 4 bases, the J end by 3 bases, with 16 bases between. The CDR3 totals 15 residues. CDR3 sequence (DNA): TGTGCCAGCAGCCGTCCCGGGACGGACAGCTACGAGCAGTACTTC. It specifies CASSRPGTDSYEQYF. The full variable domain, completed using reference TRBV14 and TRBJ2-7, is EAGVTQFPSHSVIEKGQTVTLRCDPISGHDNLYWYRRVMGKEIKFLLHFVKESKQDESGMPNNRFLAERTGGTYSTLKVQPAELEDSGVYFCASSRPGTDSYEQYFGPGTRLTVT.